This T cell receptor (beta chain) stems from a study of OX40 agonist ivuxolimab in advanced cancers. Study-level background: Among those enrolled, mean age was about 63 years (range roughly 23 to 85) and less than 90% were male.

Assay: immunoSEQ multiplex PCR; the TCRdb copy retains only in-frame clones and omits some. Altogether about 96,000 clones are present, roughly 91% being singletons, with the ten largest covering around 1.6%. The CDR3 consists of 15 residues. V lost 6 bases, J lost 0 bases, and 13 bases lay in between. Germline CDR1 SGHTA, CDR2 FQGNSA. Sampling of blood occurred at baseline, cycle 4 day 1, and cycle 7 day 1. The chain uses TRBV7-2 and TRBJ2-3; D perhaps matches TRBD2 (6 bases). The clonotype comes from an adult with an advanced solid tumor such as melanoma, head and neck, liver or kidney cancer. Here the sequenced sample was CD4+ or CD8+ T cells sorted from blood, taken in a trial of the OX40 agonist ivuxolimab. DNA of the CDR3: TGTGCCAGCAGTAGCCGGAGCGGGAGCACAGATACGCAGTATTTT. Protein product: CASSSRSGSTDTQYF.